This T cell receptor beta chain is drawn from a study of graft-versus-host responses after intestinal transplantation (dated by TCRdb to about 2021). Looking at the study overall: Recipients received multivisceral, liver-intestinal, or isolated intestinal transplants. Anti-thymocyte globulin induction was given to all recipients, followed by maintenance tacrolimus and steroids for about 3 years. Bulk TCR-beta CDR3 sequencing was used to track graft-versus-host and host-versus-graft alloreactive T cell clones in the graft, circulation and bone marrow after intestinal transplantation. Alloreactive clones were identified by sequencing pre-transplant mixed lymphocyte reaction products and comparing these products with unstimulated pre-transplant donor and recipient T cells. The cohort enrolled about two dozen intestinal transplant recipients, one of whom was a retransplant, and a few patients without pretransplant specimens were excluded. Donor T cell macrochimerism was defined as a peak of at least 4% donor T cells among recipient peripheral blood mononuclear cells. Rather than going through the commercial service, samples from three later patients were sequenced in-house on an Illumina MiSeq and processed with MiXCR.

Receptor amplification or capture employed the immunoSEQ multiplex PCR assay. High-throughput TCR-beta CDR3 sequencing of genomic DNA from most patients was performed by Adaptive Biotechnologies. Per the authors' processing: TCR sequencing data for some 19 patients were retrieved from Adaptive's ImmunoSEQ software; a few other patients were processed with MiXCR and VDJtools. CDR3 nucleotide sequences shared between donor and recipient were removed because their origin could not be assigned. Alloreactive clones required at least 2-fold expansion over unstimulated cells and minimum CFSE-low frequency of 0.002% (template counts) or 0.001% (read counts). A clone was considered mappable if detected in the sequenced pre-transplant spleen, lymph node, or MLR CFSE-low populations of the donor or recipient. The cumulative frequency of alloreactive clones was calculated as a percentage of all sequences, weighted by copy number. What TCRdb holds here is the immuneACCESS table cut down to in-frame rearrangements. Part of the clones is not present; checked against another copy, under half of the missing clones reflect an unresolved V gene, and the others are unexplained. The V and J calls and clone size were taken over from that table, and D and trimming were inferred from the DNA. The sample table records approximately 100,000 clones; 86% of these occur just once. Together, the top ten hold 1.4% of the sample.

Blood samples were collected up to 4 times in the first month after transplant and then at least monthly when available. With regard to this clone: Its antigen has not been determined. It has no much larger one-base neighbor in the sample; base qualities were not kept.

The study at large found these results: Patients with donor T cell macrochimerism had high GvH to HvG T cell clonal ratios in their allografts. Early after transplant, declines in HvG clones were associated with peak levels of circulating GvH clones. The relatively low number and heterogeneity of intestinal transplant patients limited the conclusions. GvH clones were found in recipient bone marrow, and some of the GvH clones appeared earlier in ileal mucosa or blood, which is consistent with an intestinal mucosal origin.

The specimen was PBMCs, collected 255 days after intestinal transplant. The receptor was derived from a human patient who received an intestinal transplant, so some T cells may come from the graft donor.

The nucleotide sequence is given as TGTGCCTGGAGTGTAGCCGAGTCTAACTATGGCTACACCTTC. Translated, this is CAWSVAESNYGYTF. Rearrangement joined TRBV30 to TRBJ1-2; the D gene cannot be named for sure. The CDR3 covers 14 residues, taking in both the cysteine and the phenylalanine. CDR3 DNA is the only sequence kept; it has 42 bases, read in frame from the first base. Per the germline V gene (reference sequence), GTSNPN is the CDR1 and SVGIG is the CDR2. V and J lose 0 bases and 0 bases, and a span of 8 bases separates them.